This paragraph reports one T cell receptor beta chain. Trimming stripped 3 bases from V and 3 bases from J, with 9 bases between. The CDR3 extends over 14 amino acids. CDR1 is SGHTA and CDR2 is FQGNSA in the germline V gene. Library construction for TCR beta used iRepertoire HTBI primers and Arm-PCR of CDR3 regions. TCRdb used MiXCR to reprocess the multiplex PCR reads, holding one entry per CDR3 protein. Of 530,000 or so distinct CDR3 sequences listed, roughly 13% were seen once; the top ten hold 10%. Described time point: newly diagnosed GD, antithyroid drugs for less than 3 months. Generation of the TCR library employed RNA extracted from PBMCs. The sample originates from a study of regulatory T cells in long-lasting Graves disease. The same data also contributed to another study, on T cells in Graves' hyperthyroidism and ophthalmopathy.

This chain links TRBV7-2 with TRBJ1-5; weak D call: TRBD1 (6 bases). This receptor was identified in a young man with Graves disease. The sequencing here drew on peripheral blood mononuclear cells (PBMCs), taken at new diagnosis, from a patient treated with antithyroid drugs. CDR3 protein: CASSFDRYNQPQHF. The CDR3 nucleotides read TGTGCCAGCAGCTTTGACAGGTACAATCAGCCCCAGCATTTT. Drawing the rest from reference TRBV7-2 and TRBJ1-5, the complete variable domain is GAGVSQSPSNKVTEKGKDVELRCDPISGHTALYWYRQSLGQGLEFLIYFQGNSAPDKSGLPSDRFSAERTGGSVSTLTIQRTQQEDSAVYLCASSFDRYNQPQHFGDGTRLSIL.